Listed below are T cell receptor beta chains from one sample, sequenced in a study of shared T cell receptors in the human thymus. Only in-frame clones appear in the TCRdb table, and some are missing; sequencing was by immunoSEQ multiplex PCR. The table has about 660,000 clones, 70% to 90% seen once. These sequences were also reported in another study, on human thymus T cells.

Input material: thymocytes. These receptors were obtained from a boy in the first two years of life with a congenital heart defect. CDR3s include the opening cysteine and the closing phenylalanine or tryptophan. The order of the fields is CDR3 DNA, CDR3 protein, clone size, D gene, V gene, J gene. A D gene is named only where the DNA matches it firmly. The listing skips clone size in some rows; elsewhere it reads once, few, many or a size class.

DNA: TGTGCCAGCAGCTTCTCAGCGGGAGTTGAGACCCAGTACTTC
CDR3: CASSFSAGVETQYF
size: NA
D: TRBD2
V: TRBV11-2
J: TRBJ2-5

DNA: TGTGCCAGCAGTGAGGGGGCAACTGGAAACACCATATATTTT
CDR3: CASSEGATGNTIYF
size: NA
D: NA
V: TRBV6-1
J: TRBJ1-3

DNA: TGTGCCAGCAGCTCGTGGGACAGGAACACCGGGGAGCTGTTTTTT
CDR3: CASSSWDRNTGELFF
size: NA
D: TRBD1
V: TRBV7-2
J: TRBJ2-2

DNA: TGTGCCAGCAGTTACCGGCTAGTCACTAGCACAGATACGCAGTATTTT
CDR3: CASSYRLVTSTDTQYF
size: NA
D: NA
V: TRBV6-5
J: TRBJ2-3

DNA: TGTGCCAGCTCACCTAGAAACCCGGGACACCTCTACGAGCAGTACTTC
CDR3: CASSPRNPGHLYEQYF
size: NA
D: NA
V: TRBV18
J: TRBJ2-7

DNA: TGTGCCAGTAATCCTTTGGGGCGAAGAGGTCCGGCTAACTATGGCTACACCTTC
CDR3: CASNPLGRRGPANYGYTF
size: NA
D: NA
V: TRBV19
J: TRBJ1-2

DNA: TGTGCCATCAGTGAGTCGGGGGGTCAGCCCCAGCATTTT
CDR3: CAISESGGQPQHF
size: NA
D: NA
V: TRBV10-3
J: TRBJ1-5

DNA: TGTGCCAGCAGCGTCGGGGGGGGCGGCACTGACAAAGAGACCCAGTACTTC
CDR3: CASSVGGGGTDKETQYF
size: NA
D: TRBD2
V: TRBV9
J: TRBJ2-5

DNA: TGTGCCAGCACTCCTAGCGGGGGGGCCTGGCCCCACGAGCAGTACTTC
CDR3: CASTPSGGAWPHEQYF
size: NA
D: TRBD2
V: TRBV27
J: TRBJ2-7

DNA: TGTGCTAGTGCGGATGTAACCGGGACAGGTAAAAACTCTGGGGCCAACGTCCTGACTTTC
CDR3: CASADVTGTGKNSGANVLTF
size: NA
D: TRBD1
V: TRBV12-5
J: TRBJ2-6

DNA: TGCAGCGCCCTTAGCGGGAGGGTGGGGGAGCAGTACTTC
CDR3: CSALSGRVGEQYF
size: NA
D: TRBD2
V: TRBV29-1
J: TRBJ2-7

DNA: TGCGCCAGCAGCTTTGATACAGGGATGACCTACGAGCAGTACTTC
CDR3: CASSFDTGMTYEQYF
size: NA
D: NA
V: TRBV5-1
J: TRBJ2-7

DNA: TGTGCCAGCAGCGTAATAGCGGGGGGGACAAGGGATACGCAGTATTTT
CDR3: CASSVIAGGTRDTQYF
size: NA
D: TRBD2
V: TRBV9
J: TRBJ2-3

DNA: TGTGCCAGCAGTCCTGGGCCCAGCGAGCAGTACTTC
CDR3: CASSPGPSEQYF
size: NA
D: NA
V: TRBV27
J: TRBJ2-7

DNA: TGCAGCGTGGGCATTTGGACAGGGGGCGCTTATGGCTACACCTTC
CDR3: CSVGIWTGGAYGYTF
size: NA
D: TRBD1
V: TRBV29-1
J: TRBJ1-2

DNA: TGTGCCACCGTAGTCGCAGAGACCCAGTACTTC
CDR3: CATVVAETQYF
size: NA
D: NA
V: TRBV7-2
J: TRBJ2-5

DNA: TGTGCCAGCAATGAGACAGGGGGCGTCGAGACCCAGTACTTC
CDR3: CASNETGGVETQYF
size: NA
D: TRBD1
V: TRBV6-4
J: TRBJ2-5

DNA: TGCGCCAGCAGCCAAGCCCTAATTAGCGGGGGGCCCTACAATGAGCAGTTCTTC
CDR3: CASSQALISGGPYNEQFF
size: NA
D: TRBD2
V: TRBV4-1
J: TRBJ2-1

DNA: TGTGCCAGCAGTTTATTTCCTCTACAATACGTCGAAGAGGGCTTTGATAACGAGCAGTACTTC
CDR3: CASSLFPLQYVEEGFDNEQYF
size: NA
D: NA
V: TRBV28
J: TRBJ2-7

DNA: TGTGCCAGCAGTCGGGGCGGGGGATACAATGAGCAGTTCTTC
CDR3: CASSRGGGYNEQFF
size: NA
D: TRBD2
V: TRBV13
J: TRBJ2-1

DNA: TGTGCCAGCAGCCCAACTAGCGGGGGGGCGACAGATACGCAGTATTTT
CDR3: CASSPTSGGATDTQYF
size: once
D: TRBD2
V: TRBV11-3
J: TRBJ2-3

DNA: TGTGCCGCCTCCTCCCCGGGGGGGCCGGAGCAGTTCTTC
CDR3: CAASSPGGPEQFF
size: NA
D: TRBD2
V: TRBV10-3
J: TRBJ2-1

DNA: TGCAGCGTTTCGACAGGCCATGGCTCTGGGGCCAACGTCCTGACTTTC
CDR3: CSVSTGHGSGANVLTF
size: NA
D: NA
V: TRBV29-1
J: TRBJ2-6

DNA: TGTGCCAGCAGCAACGGGACAGGGGGGTACGAGCAGTACTTC
CDR3: CASSNGTGGYEQYF
size: few
D: TRBD1
V: TRBV7-3
J: TRBJ2-7

DNA: TGTGCCAGCAGTTTACACGGGACACGGGGAGACATTCAGTACTTC
CDR3: CASSLHGTRGDIQYF
size: NA
D: NA
V: TRBV6-5
J: TRBJ2-4

DNA: TGTGCCAGCAGCGTAGGTCAAACTAGTGTACACTACGAGCAGTACTTC
CDR3: CASSVGQTSVHYEQYF
size: NA
D: NA
V: TRBV9
J: TRBJ2-7

DNA: TGCGCCAGCAGGGAGAGCGGGGCCAACAATGAGCAGTTCTTC
CDR3: CASRESGANNEQFF
size: NA
D: TRBD2
V: TRBV10-2
J: TRBJ2-1

DNA: TGTGCCAGTTCAAGGTGGGCAGGACCGCCGAGGGCATACTATGGCTACACCTTC
CDR3: CASSRWAGPPRAYYGYTF
size: NA
D: NA
V: TRBV28
J: TRBJ1-2

DNA: TGTGCCAGCAGTCCCCGTGGACTAGCGGACTACAATGAGCAGTTCTTC
CDR3: CASSPRGLADYNEQFF
size: NA
D: TRBD2
V: TRBV27
J: TRBJ2-1

DNA: TGTGCCAGCAGTTACAGTCTAGCGTCTAGCCAAGAGACCCAGTACTTC
CDR3: CASSYSLASSQETQYF
size: NA
D: NA
V: TRBV6-5
J: TRBJ2-5

DNA: TGTGCCATCAGTCAGAGCCAGGGTGGACAGCCCCAGCATTTT
CDR3: CAISQSQGGQPQHF
size: NA
D: NA
V: TRBV10-3
J: TRBJ1-5

DNA: TGCGCCAGCAGCCAAGATCCGGGACAGGGCTTCTATGGCTACACCTTC
CDR3: CASSQDPGQGFYGYTF
size: few
D: TRBD1
V: TRBV4-3
J: TRBJ1-2

DNA: TGTGCCAGCAGCAGGGAAGGGGCTAACTATGGCTACACCTTC
CDR3: CASSREGANYGYTF
size: NA
D: NA
V: TRBV28
J: TRBJ1-2

DNA: TGCGCCAGCAGCAGCCGACAGGGCGGTGGGAACACTGAAGCTTTCTTT
CDR3: CASSSRQGGGNTEAFF
size: NA
D: TRBD1
V: TRBV5-1
J: TRBJ1-1

DNA: TGCAGCGTTGGACAGGGGGCGCGCACCGGGGAGCTGTTTTTT
CDR3: CSVGQGARTGELFF
size: NA
D: TRBD1
V: TRBV29-1
J: TRBJ2-2

DNA: TGTGCCACTTCCACGCTAGCGGGGGGGCCGGAGACCCAGTACTTC
CDR3: CATSTLAGGPETQYF
size: NA
D: TRBD2
V: TRBV19
J: TRBJ2-5

DNA: TGTGCCAGCAGTACCAGGGGTAGGACTGGCGACGAGCAGTACTTC
CDR3: CASSTRGRTGDEQYF
size: NA
D: NA
V: TRBV28
J: TRBJ2-7

DNA: TGTGCCAGCAGTTTTCGGGGTCGCACTGAAGCTTTCTTT
CDR3: CASSFRGRTEAFF
size: NA
D: NA
V: TRBV28
J: TRBJ1-1

DNA: TGCAGCGTTGCAACATTACAGGGCTGGAACACTGAAGCTTTCTTT
CDR3: CSVATLQGWNTEAFF
size: NA
D: NA
V: TRBV29-1
J: TRBJ1-1

DNA: TGTGCCAGCAGTTTCTACACTAGCGAACACACAGATACGCAGTATTTT
CDR3: CASSFYTSEHTDTQYF
size: NA
D: TRBD2
V: TRBV6-5
J: TRBJ2-3

DNA: TGTGCCAGCAGACGAGCAGGGGCCGATTATAGCAATCAGCCCCAGCATTTT
CDR3: CASRRAGADYSNQPQHF
size: NA
D: NA
V: TRBV28
J: TRBJ1-5